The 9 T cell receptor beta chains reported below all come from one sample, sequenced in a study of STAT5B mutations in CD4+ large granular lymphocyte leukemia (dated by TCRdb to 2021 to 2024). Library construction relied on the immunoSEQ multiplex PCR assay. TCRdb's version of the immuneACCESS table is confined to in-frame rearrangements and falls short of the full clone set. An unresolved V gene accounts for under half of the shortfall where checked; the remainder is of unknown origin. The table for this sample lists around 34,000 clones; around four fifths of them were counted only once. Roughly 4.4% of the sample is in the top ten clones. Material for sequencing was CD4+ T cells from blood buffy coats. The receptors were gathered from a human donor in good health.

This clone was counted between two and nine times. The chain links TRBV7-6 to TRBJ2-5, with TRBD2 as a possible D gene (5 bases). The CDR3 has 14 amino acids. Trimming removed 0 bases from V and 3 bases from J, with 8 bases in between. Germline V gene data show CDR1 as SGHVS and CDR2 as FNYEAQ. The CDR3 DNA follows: TGTGCCAGCAGCTTAGCCAGCGGAAAAGAGACCCAGTACTTC. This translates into CASSLASGKETQYF.

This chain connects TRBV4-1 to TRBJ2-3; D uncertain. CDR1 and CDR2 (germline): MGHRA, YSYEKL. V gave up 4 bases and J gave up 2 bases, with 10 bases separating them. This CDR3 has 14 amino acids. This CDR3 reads CASSLSVTTDTQYF. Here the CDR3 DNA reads TGCGCCAGCAGCCTATCAGTCACCACAGATACGCAGTATTTT.

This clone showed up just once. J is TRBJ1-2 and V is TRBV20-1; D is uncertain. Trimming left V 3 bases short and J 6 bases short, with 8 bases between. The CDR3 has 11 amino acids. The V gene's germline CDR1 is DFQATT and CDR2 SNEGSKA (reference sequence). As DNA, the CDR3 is TGCAGTGCTAGCCCGTTAAATGGCTACACCTTC. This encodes CSASPLNGYTF.

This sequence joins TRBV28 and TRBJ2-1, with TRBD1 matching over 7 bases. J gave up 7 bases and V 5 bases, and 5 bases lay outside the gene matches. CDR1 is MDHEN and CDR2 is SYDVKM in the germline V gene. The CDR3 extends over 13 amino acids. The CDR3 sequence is CASSKGGRNEQFF. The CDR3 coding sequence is TGTGCCAGCAGTAAAGGGGGCAGGAATGAGCAGTTCTTC.

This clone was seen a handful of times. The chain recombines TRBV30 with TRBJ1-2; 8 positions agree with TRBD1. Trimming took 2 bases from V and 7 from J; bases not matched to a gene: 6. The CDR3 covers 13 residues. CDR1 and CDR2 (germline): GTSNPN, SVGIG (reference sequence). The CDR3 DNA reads TGTGCCTGGAGTACCAGACAGGGGAGTGGCTACACCTTC. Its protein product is CAWSTRQGSGYTF.

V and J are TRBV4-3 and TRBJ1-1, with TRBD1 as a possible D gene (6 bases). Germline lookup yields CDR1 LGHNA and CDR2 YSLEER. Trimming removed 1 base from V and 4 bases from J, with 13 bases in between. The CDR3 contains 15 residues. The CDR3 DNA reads TGCGCCAGCAGCCAAGCCCCGAGGGGGGTCACTGAAGCTTTCTTT. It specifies CASSQAPRGVTEAFF.

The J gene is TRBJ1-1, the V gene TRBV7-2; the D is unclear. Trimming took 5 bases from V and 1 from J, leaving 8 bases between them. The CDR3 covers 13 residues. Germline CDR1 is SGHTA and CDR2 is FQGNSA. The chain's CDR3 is CASSPPGNTEAFF. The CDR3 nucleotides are TGTGCCAGCAGCCCACCGGGGAACACTGAAGCTTTCTTT.

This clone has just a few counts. DNA for the CDR3: TGTGCCAGCAGCTTCAGCGGGAGCTCCTACAATGAGCAGTTCTTC. The encoded protein is CASSFSGSSYNEQFF. V and J are TRBV7-9 and TRBJ2-1; 8 nucleotides agree with TRBD2. J lost 0 bases, V lost 3 bases, and 1 base had no gene match. The germline V gene encodes CDR1 SEHNR and CDR2 FQNEAQ (reference sequence). The CDR3 has 15 residues.

CDR3 nucleotide sequence: TGTGCCAGTAGTCAAACACAGGGGGCAACTAACTATGGCTACACCTTC. Amino acid sequence: CASSQTQGATNYGYTF. The V gene is TRBV19, the J gene TRBJ1-2; TRBD1 matches 9 bases. Germline V gene data show CDR1 as LNHDA and CDR2 as SQIVND (reference sequence). The CDR3 is made up of 16 amino acids. Trimming removed 5 bases from V and 0 bases from J; junction bases left unmatched: 7.